The entry below describes one T cell receptor (beta chain). Authors' processing steps: Amplification of reference gene primers provided the estimated nucleated cell counts. Sequencing was performed with immunoSEQ multiplex PCR; in TCRdb, only in-frame clones are kept and a portion is missing. That table supplies the V and J calls and clone size; D and trimming were determined from the DNA. In the table there are 50,000 to 60,000 clones, around 82% of which are singletons. The data belong to a study of blood T cell repertoires in COVID-19. V gave up 1 base and J gave up 1 base; unmatched junction bases: 4. Per germline, CDR1 KGHDR and CDR2 SFDVKD. The CDR3 totals 16 residues.

The V gene is TRBV24-1, the J gene TRBJ2-5; 8 bases map to TRBD2. Sequenced sample: peripheral blood. The receptor was derived from an elderly man with COVID-19, enrolled during active disease. Here the CDR3 DNA reads TGTGCCACCAGTGATTTAGCGGGAGCCTCCCAAGAGACCCAGTACTTC. This sequence encodes CATSDLAGASQETQYF.